The 32 T cell receptor beta chains given below trace back to one sample, sequenced in a study of blood T cell repertoires in COVID-19. Assay: immunoSEQ multiplex PCR; the TCRdb copy retains only in-frame clones and omits some. The table records about 380,000 clones, 88% of them present only once. The sequenced sample consisted of PBMCs or T cells enriched from blood (not recorded which). All receptors come from a woman aged 18-30 years who had recovered from COVID-19.

The chain combines TRBV6-4 with TRBJ2-3; TRBD1 aligns across 8 bases. In germline, CDR1 is MRHNA, CDR2 SNTAGT. The CDR3 runs 14 residues. After removal of 2 bases from V and 3 bases from J, the junction contained 1 base not matched to a gene. This chain's CDR3 is CASSDNRGTDTQYF. The CDR3 coding sequence is TGTGCCAGCAGTGACAACAGGGGGACAGATACGCAGTATTTT.

The table lists this clone with a count of one. This rearrangement joins TRBV6-5 to TRBJ1-2; TRBD1 is a possible D gene (5 bases). The CDR3 length is 14 residues. The germline V gene has CDR1 MNHEY and CDR2 SVGAGI. Deletions cut 6 bases from V and 1 base from J, with 12 bases between. CDR3 sequence: CASSRGENNYGYTF. The CDR3 region has the DNA TGTGCCAGCAGCCGGGGGGAAAATAACTATGGCTACACCTTC.

V is TRBV19 and J is TRBJ1-2, with 8 bases matching TRBD1. The CDR3 sequence is 15 residues long. V lost 3 bases and J lost 4; bases outside the gene matches: 7. Germline loops: CDR1 LNHDA, CDR2 SQIVND (reference sequence). DNA for the CDR3: TGTGCCAGTAGTATGGGTGACAGGGGTAGCTATGGCTACACCTTC. It yields the protein CASSMGDRGSYGYTF. Complete variable domain (other parts from reference TRBV19 and TRBJ1-2): DGGITQSPKYLFRKEGQNVTLSCEQNLNHDAMYWYRQDPGQGLRLIYYSQIVNDFQKGDIAEGYSVSREKKESFPLTVTSAQKNPTAFYLCASSMGDRGSYGYTFGSGTRLTVV.

This rearrangement joins TRBV19 to TRBJ2-2; 7 bases line up with TRBD1. After removal of 6 bases from V and 6 bases from J, the junction contained 4 bases not matched to a gene. The CDR3 runs to 13 residues. Looked up from germline, CDR1 is LNHDA and CDR2 is SQIVND (reference sequence). The CDR3 loop reads CASRQGFSGELFF. The DNA for the CDR3 is TGTGCCAGTAGACAGGGGTTTTCCGGGGAGCTGTTTTTT.

For the CDR3, the DNA is TGTGCCAGCAGTTTATGGGGGGGCGACACAGATACGCAGTATTTT. The encoded protein is CASSLWGGDTDTQYF. The chain employs TRBV27 and TRBJ2-3, with D tentatively TRBD2 (7 bases). Germline V gene lookup returns CDR1 MNHEY and CDR2 SMNVEV (reference sequence). This CDR3 is 15 amino acids long. The V end was cut by 1 base, the J end by 2 bases, with 10 bases between.

This clone was seen just once. The rearrangement links TRBV19 to TRBJ1-3; D may be TRBD1 (6 bases). CDR3 length equals 15 residues. Germline CDR1 is LNHDA and CDR2 is SQIVND (reference sequence). V was shortened by 3 bases and J by 1 base, with 10 bases between the two germline ends. The DNA of the CDR3 is TGTGCCAGTAGTATTGGACAGTGGTCTGGAAACACCATATATTTT. Translated, it gives CASSIGQWSGNTIYF.

The chain has TRBV5-1 and TRBJ1-3, with 9 bases identical to TRBD1. The CDR3 has 16 amino acids. The ends lost 4 bases at V and 4 bases at J; junction bases unmatched: 9. Germline values: CDR1 SGHRS, CDR2 YFSETQ. CDR3 nucleotide sequence: TGCGCCAGCAGCCCCCCGGACAGGGGCTTCGGAAACACCATATATTTT. This encodes CASSPPDRGFGNTIYF.

This clone has only a few counts. This chain connects TRBV2 to TRBJ1-2; tentatively, D is TRBD1 (5 bases). The V gene lost 7 bases and the J gene lost 2 bases, with 14 bases spanning the gap. The CDR3 covers 14 residues. The germline gives CDR1 SNHLY, CDR2 FYNNEI. The DNA for the CDR3 is TGTGCCAGCATCCGTCAGGGTTCAAACTATGGCTACACCTTC. Encoded protein: CASIRQGSNYGYTF.

This clone has a single count. CDR3 DNA: TGTGCCAGCAGCCCGGACGGGACAGCGGAGGAGACCCAGTACTTC. Its translation: CASSPDGTAEETQYF. The V and J genes are TRBV4-2 and TRBJ2-5; 7 nucleotides agree with TRBD1. CDR3 length: 15 amino acids. V lost 4 bases to trimming and J lost 5 bases; unmatched junction nucleotides: 10. Germline CDR1 and CDR2: LGHNA and YNFKEQ.

The chain uses TRBV5-1 and TRBJ2-5; D is possibly TRBD1 (6 bases). V shed 4 bases and J shed 5 bases, with 18 bases lying between them. Germline values: CDR1 SGHRS, CDR2 YFSETQ. The CDR3 spans 15 residues. The CDR3 DNA reads as TGCGCCAGCAGCCTGAGGGACACCCGCCGCGAGACCCAGTACTTC. This codes for CASSLRDTRRETQYF.

This chain connects TRBV6-1 to TRBJ1-6; D call uncertain. The germline V gene encodes CDR1 MNHNS and CDR2 SASEGT. This CDR3 region has 18 residues. V lost 3 bases to trimming and J lost 0 bases, with 15 bases between them. CDR3 nucleotide sequence: TGTGCCAGCAGTGAGGCAGTGGCCCCTAGCTCCTATAATTCACCCCTCCACTTT. It yields the protein CASSEAVAPSSYNSPLHF.

The genes are TRBV28 and TRBJ2-5; 8 bases match TRBD2. Germline loops: CDR1 MDHEN, CDR2 SYDVKM. With V trimmed by 3 bases and J by 2 bases, 5 bases remained unmatched. This CDR3 has 15 residues. The CDR3 reads CASSFGTRVQETQYF. The CDR3 DNA sequence: TGTGCCAGCAGTTTCGGGACTAGAGTACAAGAGACCCAGTACTTC. Filled out from reference TRBV28 and TRBJ2-5, the complete variable domain reads DVKVTQSSRYLVKRTGEKVFLECVQDMDHENMFWYRQDPGLGLRLIYFSYDVKMKEKGDIPEGYSVSREKKERFSLILESASTNQTSMYLCASSFGTRVQETQYFGPGTRLLVL.

V and J are TRBV28 and TRBJ1-6; D ambiguous. The length of the CDR3 is 16 residues. Trimming removed 5 bases from V and 6 bases from J, with 17 bases in between. The germline V gene encodes CDR1 MDHEN and CDR2 SYDVKM. The CDR3 sequence: CASSPHGWSSNSPLHF. CDR3 DNA sequence: TGTGCCAGCAGTCCTCATGGTTGGAGTAGTAATTCACCCCTCCACTTT.

This rearrangement joins TRBV5-1 to TRBJ1-4; weak D call: TRBD1 (6 bases). V dropped 7 bases and J dropped 12 bases, with 13 bases sitting between them. CDR1 and CDR2 from the germline V gene are SGHRS and YFSETQ. This CDR3 is 11 amino acids long. DNA of the CDR3: TGCGCCAGCGGATACAGGGTGGAACTGTTTTTT. Translated: CASGYRVELFF.

J is TRBJ1-5 and V is TRBV6-1; TRBD1 might be the D (5 bases). V lost 1 base to trimming and J lost 12 bases, with 16 bases between them. Germline CDR1 is MNHNS and CDR2 is SASEGT. The CDR3 has 14 residues. The CDR3 DNA follows: TGTGCCAGCAGTGAAGTCGAAGGGGCCTCCCACCAGCATTTT. Amino acids: CASSEVEGASHQHF.

This chain joins TRBV5-1 and TRBJ1-3, with TRBD1 matching 8 bases. The CDR3 sequence is 17 residues long. V shed 3 bases, J shed 0 bases, and the junction held 8 bases outside the gene matches. In germline, CDR1 is SGHRS, CDR2 YFSETQ. The CDR3 DNA follows: TGCGCCAGCAGCTATGGACAGGGAAAGAACTCTGGAAACACCATATATTTT. Its protein is CASSYGQGKNSGNTIYF.

V and J are TRBV15 and TRBJ2-7, with a weak D call TRBD1 (5 bases). V was cut by 1 base and J by 3 bases, with 13 bases left in between. Germline CDR1 reads LNHNV; CDR2 reads YYDKDF (reference sequence). The CDR3 contains 15 residues. CDR3 nucleotide sequence: TGTGCCACCAGCAGAGGGGGCGGCAGCTTCTACGAGCAGTACTTC. Its translation: CATSRGGGSFYEQYF.

The chain joins TRBV19 to TRBJ2-1, with 10 nucleotides matching TRBD2. The J segment lost 9 bases and the V segment lost 9 bases, leaving 17 bases of the junction unmatched. CDR1 is LNHDA and CDR2 is SQIVND in the germline V gene (reference sequence). The CDR3 has 16 amino acids. The CDR3 nucleotides read TGTGCCAGCCTTAGCGGGGGGCCGGGCCCTGCAGGTGAGCAGTTCTTC. Protein sequence: CASLSGGPGPAGEQFF.

This chain connects TRBV5-4 to TRBJ2-5, with 12 bases aligning to TRBD2. Per the germline V gene, CDR1 is SGHNT and CDR2 is YYREEE (reference sequence). CDR3 size: 15 residues. V was clipped by 4 bases and J by 3 bases; unmatched bases: 4. The CDR3 spells CASSVRLAGEETQYF. The DNA of the CDR3 is TGTGCCAGCAGCGTGAGACTAGCGGGGGAAGAGACCCAGTACTTC.

The chain is built from TRBV30 and TRBJ1-5; no clear D gene. This CDR3 is 13 amino acids long. CDR1 is GTSNPN, CDR2 SVGIG, per germline (reference sequence). V lost 1 base, J lost 5 bases, and 9 bases lay in between. CDR3 residues: CAWSDRPDQPQHF. CDR3 nucleotide sequence: TGTGCCTGGAGTGACAGACCCGATCAGCCCCAGCATTTT.

The rearrangement uses TRBV19 and TRBJ1-5; 9 bases align to TRBD1. The junction had 15 bases not matched to a gene; V was cut back by 7 bases and J by 2 bases. This CDR3 contains 18 residues. Germline CDR1 reads LNHDA; CDR2 reads SQIVND (reference sequence). The CDR3 sequence: CASTWGATGGIGNQPQHF. The CDR3 coding sequence is TGTGCCAGTACCTGGGGGGCTACAGGGGGCATAGGCAATCAGCCCCAGCATTTT.

The V gene is TRBV6-1, the J gene TRBJ2-5; 8 bases are a match to TRBD2. Germline CDR1 is MNHNS and CDR2 is SASEGT. The CDR3 loop spans 15 amino acids. The ends lost 7 bases at V and 4 bases at J; junction bases unmatched: 11. This chain's CDR3 is CASMDSGGAGETQYF. The CDR3 coding sequence is TGTGCCAGCATGGACAGCGGGGGAGCCGGAGAGACCCAGTACTTC.

Concerning this clone itself: In the same sample, other DNA sequences code for this CDR3. V gene TRBV27 combines with J gene TRBJ2-7, with 9 bases fitting TRBD2. CDR1 is MNHEY and CDR2 is SMNVEV in the germline V gene (reference sequence). The CDR3 contains 14 residues. The junction had 6 bases not matched to a gene; V was cut back by 5 bases and J by 4 bases. The CDR3 sequence is CASSLGLAGYEQYF. The CDR3 nucleotides read TGTGCCAGCAGTCTGGGACTAGCCGGGTACGAGCAGTACTTC.

A single count supports this clone. The chain combines TRBV5-4 with TRBJ2-1; 13 bases fit TRBD2. Germline assignment: CDR1 SGHNT and CDR2 YYREEE (reference sequence). With V trimmed by 4 bases and J by 5 bases, 6 bases remained unmatched. CDR3 length: 16 amino acids. CDR3 coding DNA: TGTGCCAGCAGCCCGGGACTAGCGGGGCCCAACAATGAGCAGTTCTTC. Its translation is CASSPGLAGPNNEQFF. Variable domain in full (rest from reference TRBV5-4 and TRBJ2-1): ETGVTQSPTHLIKTRGQQVTLRCSSQSGHNTVSWYQQALGQGPQFIFQYYREEENGRGNFPPRFSGLQFPNYSSELNVNALELDDSALYLCASSPGLAGPNNEQFFGPGTRLTVL.

The rearrangement joins TRBV4-1 to TRBJ1-6; D is undetermined. Trimming took 1 base from V and 14 from J, leaving 18 bases between them. The germline CDR1 and CDR2 sequences are MGHRA and YSYEKL. The length of the CDR3 is 15 residues. This chain's CDR3 is CASSQGPLASHTLHF. DNA for the CDR3: TGCGCCAGCAGCCAAGGCCCGCTCGCATCACACACCCTCCACTTT.

The genes are TRBV9 and TRBJ1-3; D may be TRBD1 (6 bases). The ends were cut back, 4 bases at V and 0 bases at J, with 8 bases in the middle. Germline V CDR1 and CDR2: SGDLS, YYNGEE. This CDR3 has 14 amino acids. The CDR3, as DNA: TGTGCCAGCAGCCGGGACAACTCTGGAAACACCATATATTTT. It codes for CASSRDNSGNTIYF.

The chain has TRBV29-1 and TRBJ2-7, with D perhaps matching TRBD2 (5 bases). The CDR3 has 13 amino acids. Germline V gives CDR1 SQVTM, CDR2 ANQGSEA. V was shortened by 2 bases and J by 2 bases, with 10 bases between the two germline ends. CDR3 sequence reads: CSVERIATYEQYF. CDR3 sequence (DNA): TGCAGCGTTGAAAGGATAGCGACCTACGAGCAGTACTTC.

V gene TRBV5-1 combines with J gene TRBJ2-5; 8 bases agree with TRBD2. Germline assignment: CDR1 SGHRS and CDR2 YFSETQ. With 7 bases clipped from V and 1 base from J, the junction kept 6 bases outside the gene matches. This CDR3 contains 14 residues. The CDR3 protein is CASHPGGTQETQYF. The CDR3 nucleotides are TGCGCCAGCCACCCGGGGGGGACCCAAGAGACCCAGTACTTC.

The chain links TRBV29-1 to TRBJ1-1; perhaps TRBD1 as D (5 bases). The CDR3 contains 11 residues. Germline V lookup: CDR1 SQVTM, CDR2 ANQGSEA. The V end was cut by 7 bases, the J end by 4 bases, with 10 bases between. CDR3 protein: CSARDSTEAFF. Here the CDR3 DNA reads TGCAGCGCCAGGGATTCCACTGAAGCTTTCTTT.

This clone has a handful of counts. The chain carries TRBV18 and TRBJ2-7; D call uncertain. This CDR3 comprises 14 residues. The V end lost 4 bases, the J end lost 1 base, and 11 bases lay between the germline ends. Germline V gives CDR1 KGHSH, CDR2 LQKENI. The chain's CDR3 is CASSLGRSSYEQYF. The CDR3 DNA sequence: TGTGCCAGCTCACTGGGTAGGAGTTCCTACGAGCAGTACTTC. The variable domain in full, with the rest retrieved from reference TRBV18 and TRBJ2-7, is NAGVMQNPRHLVRRRGQEARLRCSPMKGHSHVYWYRQLPEEGLKFMVYLQKENIIDESGMPKERFSAEFPKEGPSILRIQQVVRGDSAAYFCASSLGRSSYEQYFGPGTRLTVT.

The V call is TRBV15, the J call TRBJ1-6; TRBD1 matches 10 bases. Per germline, CDR1 LNHNV and CDR2 YYDKDF (reference sequence). This CDR3 is built from 18 residues. With 0 bases clipped from V and 8 bases from J, the junction kept 10 bases outside the gene matches. CDR3 bases: TGTGCCACCAGCAGAGATACCCGGACAGGGGGTAAACATTCACCCCTCCACTTT. Amino acid sequence: CATSRDTRTGGKHSPLHF.

The gene calls are TRBV6-5 and TRBJ2-3, with 9 bases lining up with TRBD2. Germline V gene lookup returns CDR1 MNHEY and CDR2 SVGAGI. CDR3 length: 15 amino acids. V lost 0 bases to trimming and J lost 7 bases; unmatched junction nucleotides: 5. The CDR3 region is CASSYSAGGPNTQYF. The CDR3 DNA follows: TGTGCCAGCAGTTACTCGGCGGGGGGGCCGAATACGCAGTATTTT.